The 32 T cell receptor beta chains listed next were all sequenced from one sample in a study of T cell clonality in common variable immunodeficiency. Produced via immunoSEQ multiplex PCR; TCRdb's table is partial and in-frame only. This repertoire holds 40,000 to 45,000 clones, and none appear only once. The source material was peripheral blood mononuclear cells. The receptors were sampled from a person aged 18 to 75 in good health.

This clone was seen repeatedly, ten times or more. The CDR3 end lies 3 residues beyond the end of the read and is filled in from the germline J gene. This chain links TRBV2 with TRBJ1-5; 8 bases map to TRBD1. Germline CDR1 is SNHLY and CDR2 is FYNNEI. The junction had 6 bases not matched to a gene; V was cut back by 7 bases and J by 7 bases. There are 13 residues in the CDR3. CDR3 residues: CASTQGAQQPQHF. CDR3 bases read: TGTGCCAGCACCCAGGGGGCACAACAGCCC.

This clone was seen many times. The read is 3 residues too short to cover the CDR3 end, so that end is filled in from the germline J gene. This sequence joins TRBV29-1 and TRBJ2-3; 7 positions match TRBD2. Germline CDR1 and CDR2: SQVTM and ANQGSEA. CDR3 length equals 13 residues. V trimming: 5 bases; J trimming: 1 base; junction bases outside the gene matches: 3. The CDR3 bases that were read are TGCAGCGTTAAGCGGGATGGCACAGATACG. Amino acid sequence: CSVKRDGTDT. The complete CDR3 sequence is CSVKRDGTDTQYF.

Ten or more counts support this clone. The CDR3 end is not reached by the read, which stops 3 residues before it; the germline J gene fills it in. J is TRBJ2-4 and V is TRBV5-6; the D gene is possibly TRBD2 (5 bases). The germline V gene has CDR1 SGHDT and CDR2 YYEEEE. The CDR3 extends over 15 amino acids. With 4 bases removed from V and 0 bases from J, the gap between germline ends came to 11 bases. The CDR3 DNA, read in part, is TGTGCCAGCAGCCGGACTCTCATAGCCAAAAACATT. Protein product: CASSRTLIAKNI. The CDR3 reads in full as CASSRTLIAKNIQYF. The full variable domain, completed using reference TRBV5-6 and TRBJ2-4, is DAGVTQSPTHLIKTRGQQVTLRCSPKSGHDTVSWYQQALGQGPQFIFQYYEEEERQRGNFPDRFSGHQFPNYSSELNVNALLLGDSALYLCASSRTLIAKNIQYFGAGTRLSVL.

This clone was found many times. The CDR3 end falls 3 residues outside the read, so it is completed with the germline J gene. The genes are TRBV28 and TRBJ1-5, with D possibly matching TRBD1 (5 bases). This CDR3 spans 16 amino acids. Germline V gene data show CDR1 as MDHEN and CDR2 as SYDVKM. V was clipped by 6 bases and J by 2 bases, with 17 bases between them. CDR3 sequence reads: CASRLMSGFGNQPQHF. The DNA read from the CDR3 is TGTGCCAGCAGACTTATGTCAGGGTTTGGCAATCAGCCC.

This clone showed up many times. Here the CDR3 reads CASSLAGTSAHNEQFF. The covered CDR3 bases are TGTGCCAGCAGCTTAGCCGGGACTAGCGCCCACAATGAG. The chain employs TRBV7-6 and TRBJ2-1; TRBD2 matches 10 bases. The CDR3 extends 3 residues past the end of the read, so its final part is completed from the germline J gene. The CDR3 has 16 amino acids. The V gene end was trimmed by 0 bases and the J gene end by 5 bases; junction bases not matched to a gene: 4. Germline V gene data show CDR1 as SGHVS and CDR2 as FNYEAQ.

This clone was seen repeatedly, ten times or more. The sequenced fragment ends 3 residues before the CDR3 boundary, so the rest is inferred from the germline J gene. This chain joins TRBV5-1 and TRBJ2-7, with 14 bases that match TRBD2. The CDR3 has 18 amino acids. The trim removed 4 bases at V and 2 bases at J, leaving 11 bases unmatched. In germline, CDR1 is SGHRS, CDR2 YFSETQ. This CDR3 is CASSPRTSGRLTTYEQYF. CDR3 bases read: TGCGCCAGCAGCCCCCGGACTAGCGGGAGGTTGACCACCTACGAG.

The table lists this clone with many counts. The missing CDR3 end, 3 residues past where the read stops, is filled in from the germline J gene. V is TRBV5-4 and J is TRBJ2-5; 9 bases align to TRBD2. V was pared by 0 bases and J by 5 bases, with 8 bases of the junction left unmatched. CDR1 and CDR2 (germline): SGHNT, YYREEE (reference sequence). The CDR3 covers 16 residues. The CDR3 DNA, read in part, is TGTGCCAGCAGCTTGGGGGCGGGAGGGGGTGGTGAGACC. Translated: CASSLGAGGGGET. The full CDR3 sequence reads CASSLGAGGGGETQYF.

The table lists this clone with many counts. CDR3 residues: CASSPEKGESPLHF. The part of the CDR3 DNA that was read is TGTGCCAGCTCACCAGAAAAAGGGGAGTCACCC. This sequence joins TRBV18 and TRBJ1-6, with D possibly being TRBD1 (5 bases). The read gets to within 3 residues of the CDR3 end, and the germline J gene fills in the rest. This CDR3 contains 14 residues. Germline-derived CDR1 and CDR2 are KGHSH and LQKENI. V dropped 2 bases and J dropped 10 bases, with 12 bases sitting between them.

This clone occurred many times. The read falls 3 residues short of the CDR3 end, and the missing part is taken from the germline J gene. The chain uses TRBV7-3 and TRBJ2-3, with a weak D call TRBD1 (5 bases). Germline CDR1 and CDR2: SGHTA and FQGTGA. V lost 2 bases and J lost 6, with 18 bases in between. The CDR3 sequence is 16 residues long. CDR3 bases read: TGTGCCAGCAGCTTACAGGGAATAGGGGAATTCGATACG. Amino acids: CASSLQGIGEFDT. The full CDR3 protein reads CASSLQGIGEFDTQYF.

Many counts were recorded for this clone. The CDR3 end lies 3 residues beyond the end of the read and is filled in from the germline J gene. V is TRBV5-1 and J is TRBJ2-7; a weak D match, TRBD1 (6 bases). The CDR3 has 15 amino acids. CDR1 is SGHRS, CDR2 YFSETQ, per germline. With 2 bases removed from V and 2 bases from J, the gap between germline ends came to 14 bases. CDR3 sequence: CASSFTGTRTYEQYF. The part of the CDR3 DNA that was read is TGCGCCAGCAGCTTTACCGGGACAAGAACCTACGAG.

This clone was seen repeatedly, ten times or more. The sequenced fragment ends 3 residues before the CDR3 boundary, so the rest is inferred from the germline J gene. The rearrangement joins TRBV5-5 to TRBJ2-2, with 7 bases matching TRBD1. The CDR3 is 15 residues long. Looked up from germline, CDR1 is SGHKS and CDR2 is YYEKEE (reference sequence). The DNA read from the CDR3 is TGTGCCAGCAGCTTGACAGGGGCCATTAATGAAAAG. Encoded protein: CASSLTGAINEK. In full, the CDR3 reads CASSLTGAINEKLFF.

This clone occurred many times. Read data end 3 residues before the CDR3 end; the end is taken from the germline J gene. V is TRBV19 and J is TRBJ1-2; D is uncertain. The CDR3 is 11 residues long. Looked up from germline, CDR1 is LNHDA and CDR2 is SQIVND (reference sequence). V lost 8 bases to trimming and J lost 2 bases, with 6 bases between them. The covered CDR3 bases are TGTGCCAGTCAAGCCAACTATGGC. It specifies CASQANYG. The whole CDR3 protein is CASQANYGYTF.

This clone is classed as medium-sized. The read terminates 3 residues before the CDR3 end, so the remaining end is supplied by the germline J gene. The rearrangement links TRBV7-8 to TRBJ2-3; no clear D gene. CDR3 length: 15 amino acids. Trimming left V 1 base short and J 5 bases short, with 13 bases between. CDR1 is SGHVS and CDR2 is FQNEAQ in the germline V gene. The sequenced CDR3 bases are TGTGCCAGCAGCTTAGGGTCGGGTTTTAGAGATACG. Its translation: CASSLGSGFRDT. The full CDR3 sequence reads CASSLGSGFRDTQYF.

This clone was counted many times. Coverage ceases 3 residues before the CDR3 finishes, and the germline J gene fills in the end. The chain links TRBV7-2 to TRBJ2-5; D gene ambiguous. Between the trimmed V and J ends, which lost 5 bases and 2 bases, there was a span of 12 bases. Looked up from germline, CDR1 is SGHTA and CDR2 is FQGNSA. CDR3 length equals 14 residues. CDR3 region: CASSARQIQETQYF. The covered CDR3 bases are TGTGCCAGCAGCGCCCGACAAATACAAGAGACC.

With regard to this clone: The read ends 3 residues before the CDR3 terminus; that terminus is restored from the germline J gene. The rearrangement links TRBV7-9 to TRBJ1-2, with TRBD1 identical over 9 bases. Germline lookup yields CDR1 SEHNR and CDR2 FQNEAQ (reference sequence). CDR3 length equals 15 residues. The CDR3 region is CASSLSGQGPYDYTF. CDR3 bases read: TGTGCCAGCAGCTTGTCGGGACAGGGACCCTACGAC. Full variable domain (remainder filled in from reference TRBV7-9 and TRBJ1-2): DTGVSQNPRHKITKRGQNVTFRCDPISEHNRLYWYRQTLGQGPEFLTYFQNEAQLEKSRLLSDRFSAERPKGSFSTLEIQRTEQGDSAMYLCASSLSGQGPYDYTFGSGTRLTVV.

This clone was counted many times. With the read ending 3 residues before the CDR3 end, the germline J gene is used to fill in that end. This sequence joins TRBV20-1 and TRBJ2-1; D unclear. V dropped 6 bases and J dropped 7 bases, with 16 bases sitting between them. This CDR3 is built from 13 residues. Germline CDR1 and CDR2: DFQATT and SNEGSKA (reference sequence). Partial CDR3 DNA: TGCAGTGCGAATCCCCGGGTTGGGAATGAG. This encodes CSANPRVGNE. In full, the CDR3 reads CSANPRVGNEQFF.

In this sample, this clone turned up many times. The read halts 3 residues ahead of the CDR3 end, with the missing end drawn from the germline J gene. V is TRBV29-1 and J is TRBJ1-4; perhaps TRBD1 as D (6 bases). Germline V gene lookup returns CDR1 SQVTM and CDR2 ANQGSEA. The germline V and J ends were trimmed by 4 bases and 4 bases, with 16 bases remaining between them. The CDR3 is 15 residues long. The CDR3 DNA, read in part, is TGCAGCGTTGCCAAGACGGACAGACATAATGAAAAA. Its translation: CSVAKTDRHNEK. In full, the CDR3 reads CSVAKTDRHNEKLFF.

This clone was seen at least ten times. Sequencing ends 3 residues short of the CDR3 end; the germline J gene provides the rest. The chain combines TRBV28 with TRBJ1-2; TRBD1 matches 7 bases. Germline V gene sequence: CDR1 MDHEN, CDR2 SYDVKM. With 6 bases clipped from V and 1 base from J, the junction kept 14 bases outside the gene matches. CDR3 length: 17 amino acids. CDR3 residues: CASRTPLYRGHNYGYTF. The CDR3 bases that were read are TGTGCCAGCAGGACACCTCTTTACAGGGGACATAACTATGGC.

This clone was detected many times. With the read ending 3 residues before the CDR3 end, the germline J gene is used to fill in that end. The V and J genes are TRBV7-2 and TRBJ2-5; 7 bases map to TRBD2. This CDR3 spans 14 amino acids. The V gene end was trimmed by 8 bases and the J gene end by 5 bases; junction bases not matched to a gene: 11. Germline V CDR1 and CDR2: SGHTA, FQGNSA. The CDR3 DNA, read in part, is TGTGCCAGCTTACAAGGCGGGAGCGTGGAGACC. Translating gives CASLQGGSVET. The CDR3 reads in full as CASLQGGSVETQYF.

This clone was seen many times. The read falls 3 residues short of the CDR3 end, and the missing part is taken from the germline J gene. The J gene is TRBJ2-1, the V gene TRBV20-1; perhaps TRBD2 as D (5 bases). In germline, CDR1 is DFQATT, CDR2 SNEGSKA (reference sequence). V was clipped by 4 bases and J by 0 bases, with 10 bases between them. The CDR3 contains 14 residues. The sequenced part of the CDR3 DNA is TGCAGTGCTAAACTTCTAGCCTCCTACAATGAG. Translating gives CSAKLLASYNE. The full CDR3 protein is CSAKLLASYNEQFF.

This clone was seen ten or more times. The read ends 3 residues before the CDR3 terminus; that terminus is restored from the germline J gene. The V call is TRBV4-2, the J call TRBJ2-3; 12 bases fit TRBD2. Germline assignment: CDR1 LGHNA and CDR2 YNFKEQ. The CDR3 totals 18 residues. The V gene end was trimmed by 1 base and the J gene end by 3 bases; junction bases not matched to a gene: 8. The CDR3 spells CASSQASSGRASTDTQYF. The covered CDR3 bases are TGTGCCAGCAGCCAAGCTTCTAGCGGGAGGGCATCGACAGATACG.

In this sample, this clone turned up many times. The missing CDR3 end, 3 residues past where the read stops, is filled in from the germline J gene. V gene TRBV14 combines with J gene TRBJ2-7, with 10 bases that match TRBD2. J lost 2 bases, V lost 1 base, and 5 bases had no gene match. Germline lookup yields CDR1 SGHDN and CDR2 FVKESK. CDR3 length equals 16 residues. The covered CDR3 bases are TGTGCCAGCAGCCAAGCGGGAAGCGGGAGGGCCTACGAG. Translation: CASSQAGSGRAYE. The full CDR3 sequence reads CASSQAGSGRAYEQYF.

This clone was observed many times. The read ends 3 residues shy of where the CDR3 ends; the end is completed using the germline J gene. The chain uses TRBV7-9 and TRBJ1-4, with 8 bases fitting TRBD1. CDR3 size: 15 residues. Losses at the gene ends were 0 bases for V and 6 bases for J; bases not matched to a gene: 3. In germline, CDR1 is SEHNR, CDR2 FQNEAQ (reference sequence). The sequenced part of the CDR3 DNA is TGTGCCAGCAGCTTAGCATCAGGGGGCTATGAAAAA. As protein: CASSLASGGYEK. The whole CDR3 sequence is CASSLASGGYEKLFF.

This clone was seen repeatedly, ten times or more. The read ends 3 residues shy of where the CDR3 ends; the end is completed using the germline J gene. This chain uses TRBV9 with TRBJ2-1, with D hard to call. The CDR3 is 17 amino acids. Germline V gives CDR1 SGDLS, CDR2 YYNGEE. The V end was cut by 0 bases, the J end by 0 bases, with 13 bases between. The covered CDR3 bases are TGTGCCAGCAGCGTAGTTGCAGGTGAGAGCTCCTACAATGAG. Amino acids: CASSVVAGESSYNE. The full CDR3 is CASSVVAGESSYNEQFF.

Many counts were recorded for this clone. The read terminates 3 residues before the CDR3 end, so the remaining end is supplied by the germline J gene. The rearrangement uses TRBV19 and TRBJ1-5; D unclear. V gave up 3 bases and J gave up 1 base, with 10 bases separating them. CDR1 LNHDA and CDR2 SQIVND come from the germline V gene (reference sequence). The CDR3 length is 15 residues. The covered CDR3 bases are TGTGCCAGTAGTATTCTTCGAGGGAGCAATCAGCCC. This codes for CASSILRGSNQP. The CDR3 in full is CASSILRGSNQPQHF.

This clone appeared many times. The read stops 3 residues short of the end of the CDR3; the missing end is completed from the germline J gene. The gene calls are TRBV19 and TRBJ1-1, with D possibly matching TRBD1 (6 bases). V shed 7 bases and J shed 2 bases, with 17 bases lying between them. The V gene's germline CDR1 is LNHDA and CDR2 SQIVND (reference sequence). The CDR3 extends over 15 amino acids. CDR3 sequence reads: CASNLFGRGNTEAFF. CDR3 DNA, as far as it was read: TGTGCCAGTAATCTGTTCGGCAGGGGCAACACTGAA.

This clone was seen ten or more times. The DNA read from the CDR3 is TGTGCCAGCAGCCTATGGACAGATACG. It specifies CASSLWTDT. The full CDR3 sequence reads CASSLWTDTQYF. This chain links TRBV5-8 with TRBJ2-3, with unresolved D. With the read ending 3 residues before the CDR3 end, the germline J gene is used to fill in that end. The CDR3 is 12 amino acids. V dropped 4 bases and J dropped 3 bases, with 6 bases sitting between them. Germline-derived CDR1 and CDR2 are SGHTS and YDEGEE.

This clone was seen at least ten times. The missing CDR3 end, 3 residues past where the read stops, is filled in from the germline J gene. The chain uses TRBV7-3 and TRBJ2-3; 7 bases are a match to TRBD2. CDR1 is SGHTA and CDR2 is FQGTGA in the germline V gene. The CDR3 sequence is 17 residues long. The junction had 9 bases not matched to a gene; V was cut back by 3 bases and J by 0 bases. CDR3 region: CASSFDSGRRSTDTQYF. CDR3 DNA (partial): TGTGCCAGCAGCTTCGATAGCGGGCGGAGAAGCACAGATACG.

This clone occurred many times. The CDR3 extends 3 residues past the end of the read, so its final part is completed from the germline J gene. The V and J genes are TRBV14 and TRBJ2-1; tentatively, D is TRBD2 (5 bases). The V end was cut by 4 bases, the J end by 9 bases, with 13 bases between. Germline CDR1 and CDR2: SGHDN and FVKESK. The CDR3 loop spans 13 amino acids. This chain's CDR3 is CASSRAETIEQFF. CDR3 DNA (partial): TGTGCCAGCAGCCGAGCGGAGACCATTGAG.

This clone was recorded at least ten times. Coverage ceases 3 residues before the CDR3 finishes, and the germline J gene fills in the end. The chain uses TRBV28 and TRBJ2-5, with D possibly matching TRBD1 (5 bases). Germline V gene data show CDR1 as MDHEN and CDR2 as SYDVKM. CDR3 length equals 15 residues. The V end was cut by 3 bases, the J end by 3 bases, with 14 bases between. The part of the CDR3 DNA that was read is TGTGCCAGCAGTTTTTCTTTCGTCAGGGAAGAGACC. It yields the protein CASSFSFVREET. The entire CDR3 is CASSFSFVREETQYF.

This clone was seen only a few times. With a much larger clone just one base away, this may be a read error. The observed sequence ends 3 residues before the CDR3 terminus, with the missing tail filled in from the germline J gene. The chain has TRBV2 and TRBJ2-2, with 10 bases that match TRBD1. Germline CDR1 and CDR2: SNHLY and FYNNEI. This CDR3 spans 15 amino acids. Here the CDR3 reads CASSRQGAWANVLFF. CDR3 DNA (partial): TGTGCCAGCAGTAGACAGGGGGCTTGGGCCAACGTG.

A word on this clone: From the germline J gene comes the end of the CDR3, since the read stops 3 residues before it. The V call is TRBV2, the J call TRBJ2-5, with TRBD2 identical over 7 bases. Germline-derived CDR1 and CDR2 are SNHLY and FYNNEI. The CDR3 is made up of 13 amino acids. Unmatched junction bases numbered 2, after V lost 2 bases and J lost 5 bases. The part of the CDR3 DNA that was read is TGTGCCAGCAGTGAAAGGGAGGGGGAGACC. This sequence encodes CASSEREGET. The full CDR3 protein is CASSEREGETQYF.